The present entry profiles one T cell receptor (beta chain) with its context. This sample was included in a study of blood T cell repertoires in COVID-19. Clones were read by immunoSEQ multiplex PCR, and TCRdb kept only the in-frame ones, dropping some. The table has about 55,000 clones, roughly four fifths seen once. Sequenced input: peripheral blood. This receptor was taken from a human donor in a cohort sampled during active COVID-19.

CDR3 coding DNA: TGTGCCAGCAGTTACTCACTAGCGGGGGGCCTCGAGGGAAATGAGCAGTTCTTC. It is translated as CASSYSLAGGLEGNEQFF. J is TRBJ2-1 and V is TRBV6-2 or TRBV6-3; TRBD2 matches 12 bases. The CDR3 spans 18 residues. Germline V gives CDR1 MNHEY, CDR2 SVGEGT. V was clipped by 0 bases and J by 7 bases; unmatched bases: 10.